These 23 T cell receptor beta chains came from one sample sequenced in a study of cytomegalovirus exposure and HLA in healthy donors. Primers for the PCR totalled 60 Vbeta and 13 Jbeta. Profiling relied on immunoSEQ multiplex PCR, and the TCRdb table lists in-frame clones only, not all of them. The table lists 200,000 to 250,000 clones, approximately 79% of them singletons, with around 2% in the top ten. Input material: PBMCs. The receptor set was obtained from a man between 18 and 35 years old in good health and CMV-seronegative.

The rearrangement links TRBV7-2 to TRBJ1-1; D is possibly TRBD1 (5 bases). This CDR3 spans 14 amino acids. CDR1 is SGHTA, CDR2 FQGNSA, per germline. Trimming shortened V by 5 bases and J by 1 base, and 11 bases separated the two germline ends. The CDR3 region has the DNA TGTGCCAGCAGCCCACCACAGGCGAACACTGAAGCTTTCTTT. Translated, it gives CASSPPQANTEAFF.

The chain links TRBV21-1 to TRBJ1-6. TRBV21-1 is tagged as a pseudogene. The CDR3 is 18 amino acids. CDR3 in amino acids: CASSKSRSSGSYNSPLHF. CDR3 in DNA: TGTGCCAGCAGCAAGAGCCGGAGCTCCGGCTCCTATAATTCACCCCTCCACTTT.

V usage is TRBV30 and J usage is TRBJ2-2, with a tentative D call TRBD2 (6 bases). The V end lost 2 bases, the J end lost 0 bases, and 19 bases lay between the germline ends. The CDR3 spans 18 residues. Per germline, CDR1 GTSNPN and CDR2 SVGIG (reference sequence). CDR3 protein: CAWSFWGNGEANTGELFF. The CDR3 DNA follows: TGTGCCTGGAGTTTTTGGGGAAACGGGGAGGCGAACACCGGGGAGCTGTTTTTT.

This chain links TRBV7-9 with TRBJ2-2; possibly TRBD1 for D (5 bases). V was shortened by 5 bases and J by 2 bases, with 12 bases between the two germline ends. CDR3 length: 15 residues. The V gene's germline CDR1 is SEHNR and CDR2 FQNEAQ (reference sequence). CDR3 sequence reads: CASSRTQDNTGELFF. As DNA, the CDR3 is TGTGCCAGCAGCAGGACACAAGATAACACCGGGGAGCTGTTTTTT. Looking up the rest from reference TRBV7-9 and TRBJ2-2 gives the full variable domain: DTGVSQNPRHKITKRGQNVTFRCDPISEHNRLYWYRQTLGQGPEFLTYFQNEAQLEKSRLLSDRFSAERPKGSFSTLEIQRTEQGDSAMYLCASSRTQDNTGELFFGEGSRLTVL.

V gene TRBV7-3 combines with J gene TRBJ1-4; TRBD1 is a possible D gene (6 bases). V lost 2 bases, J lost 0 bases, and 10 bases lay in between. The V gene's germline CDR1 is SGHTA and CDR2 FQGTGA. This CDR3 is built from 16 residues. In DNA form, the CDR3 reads TGTGCCAGCAGCTTATTCAGGGGAACAACTAATGAAAAACTGTTTTTT. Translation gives CASSLFRGTTNEKLFF.

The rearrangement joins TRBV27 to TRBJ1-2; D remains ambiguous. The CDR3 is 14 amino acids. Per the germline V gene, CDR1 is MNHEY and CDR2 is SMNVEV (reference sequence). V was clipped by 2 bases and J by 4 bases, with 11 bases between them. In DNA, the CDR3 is TGTGCCAGCAGTTTAGGTCCGGTCGGCTATGGCTACACCTTC. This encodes CASSLGPVGYGYTF.

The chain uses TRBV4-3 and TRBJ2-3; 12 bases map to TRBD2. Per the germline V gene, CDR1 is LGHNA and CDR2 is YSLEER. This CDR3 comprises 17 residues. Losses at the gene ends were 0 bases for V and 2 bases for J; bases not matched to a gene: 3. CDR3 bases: TGCGCCAGCAGCCAAGATGGACTAGCGGGAAACACAGATACGCAGTATTTT. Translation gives CASSQDGLAGNTDTQYF.

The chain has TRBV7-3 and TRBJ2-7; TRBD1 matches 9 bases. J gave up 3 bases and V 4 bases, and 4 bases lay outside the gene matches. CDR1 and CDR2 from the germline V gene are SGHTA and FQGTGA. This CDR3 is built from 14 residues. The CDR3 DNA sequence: TGTGCCAGCAGCTCCTCGGGACAGGGCTACGAGCAGTACTTC. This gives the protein CASSSSGQGYEQYF. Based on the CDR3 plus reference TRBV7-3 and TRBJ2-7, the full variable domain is GAGVSQTPSNKVTEKGKYVELRCDPISGHTALYWYRQSLGQGPEFLIYFQGTGAADDSGLPNDRFFAVRPEGSVSTLKIQRTERGDSAVYLCASSSSGQGYEQYFGPGTRLTVT.

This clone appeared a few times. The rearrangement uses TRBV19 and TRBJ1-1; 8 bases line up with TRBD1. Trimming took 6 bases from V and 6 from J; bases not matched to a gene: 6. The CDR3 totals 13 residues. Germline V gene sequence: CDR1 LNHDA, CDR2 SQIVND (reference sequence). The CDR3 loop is CASRGQGGSEAFF. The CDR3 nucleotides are TGTGCCAGTAGAGGACAGGGAGGATCTGAAGCTTTCTTT. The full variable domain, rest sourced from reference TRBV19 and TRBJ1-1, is DGGITQSPKYLFRKEGQNVTLSCEQNLNHDAMYWYRQDPGQGLRLIYYSQIVNDFQKGDIAEGYSVSREKKESFPLTVTSAQKNPTAFYLCASRGQGGSEAFFGQGTRLTVV.

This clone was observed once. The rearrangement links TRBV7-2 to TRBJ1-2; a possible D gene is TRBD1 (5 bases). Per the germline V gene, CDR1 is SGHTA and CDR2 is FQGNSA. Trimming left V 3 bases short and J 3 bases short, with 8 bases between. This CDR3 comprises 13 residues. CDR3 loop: CASSFDSYYGYTF. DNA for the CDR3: TGTGCCAGCAGCTTTGACAGCTACTATGGCTACACCTTC.

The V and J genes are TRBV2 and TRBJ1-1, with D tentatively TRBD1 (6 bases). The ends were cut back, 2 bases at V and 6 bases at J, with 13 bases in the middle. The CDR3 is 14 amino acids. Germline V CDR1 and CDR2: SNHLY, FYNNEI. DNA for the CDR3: TGTGCCAGCAGTGAAAGGGACACATTTCCTGAAGCTTTCTTT. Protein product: CASSERDTFPEAFF.

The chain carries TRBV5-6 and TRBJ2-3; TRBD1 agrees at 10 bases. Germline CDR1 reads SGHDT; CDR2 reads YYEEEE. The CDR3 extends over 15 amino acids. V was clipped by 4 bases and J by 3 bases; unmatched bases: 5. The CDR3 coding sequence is TGTGCCAGCAGCGGGGACAGGGGTGGGACAGATACGCAGTATTTT. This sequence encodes CASSGDRGGTDTQYF.

CDR3 nucleotide sequence: TGTGCCAGCAGTGATCTGACAGTTGAAGGCAATCAGCCCCAGCATTTT. Translating gives CASSDLTVEGNQPQHF. The rearrangement uses TRBV2 and TRBJ1-5, with D maybe TRBD1 (5 bases). Germline CDR1 and CDR2: SNHLY and FYNNEI. V was cut by 3 bases and J by 2 bases, with 14 bases left in between. This CDR3 spans 16 amino acids.

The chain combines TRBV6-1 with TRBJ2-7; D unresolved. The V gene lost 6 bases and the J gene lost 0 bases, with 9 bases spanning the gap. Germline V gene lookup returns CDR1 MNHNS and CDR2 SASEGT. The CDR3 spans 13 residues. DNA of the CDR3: TGTGCCAGCAGCCAACTTAGCTCCTACGAGCAGTACTTC. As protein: CASSQLSSYEQYF.

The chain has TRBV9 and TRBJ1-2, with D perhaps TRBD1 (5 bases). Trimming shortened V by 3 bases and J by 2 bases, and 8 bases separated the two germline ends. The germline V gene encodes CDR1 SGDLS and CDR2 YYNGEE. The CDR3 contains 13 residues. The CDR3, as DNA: TGTGCCAGCAGCGCAGGGTTGAACTATGGCTACACCTTC. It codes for CASSAGLNYGYTF.

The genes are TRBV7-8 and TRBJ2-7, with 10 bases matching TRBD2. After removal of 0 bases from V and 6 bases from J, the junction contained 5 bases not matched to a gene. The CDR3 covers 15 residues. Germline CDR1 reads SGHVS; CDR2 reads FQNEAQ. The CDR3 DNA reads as TGTGCCAGCAGCTTAGCACTAGCGGGATCGGGCGAGCAGTACTTC. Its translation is CASSLALAGSGEQYF.

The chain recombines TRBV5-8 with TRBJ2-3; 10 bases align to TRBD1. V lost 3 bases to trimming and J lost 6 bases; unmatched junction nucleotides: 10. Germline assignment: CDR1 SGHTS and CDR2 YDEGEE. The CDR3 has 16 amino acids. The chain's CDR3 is CASSSLDRGPGDTQYF. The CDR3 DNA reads TGTGCCAGCAGCTCCCTTGACAGGGGGCCGGGGGATACGCAGTATTTT.

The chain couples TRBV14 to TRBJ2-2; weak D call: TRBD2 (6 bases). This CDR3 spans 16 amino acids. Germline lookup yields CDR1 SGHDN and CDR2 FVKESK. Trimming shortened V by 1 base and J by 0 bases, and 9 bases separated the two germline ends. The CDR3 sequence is CASSQVGGTNTGELFF. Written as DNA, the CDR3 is TGTGCCAGCAGCCAAGTTGGGGGGACGAACACCGGGGAGCTGTTTTTT.

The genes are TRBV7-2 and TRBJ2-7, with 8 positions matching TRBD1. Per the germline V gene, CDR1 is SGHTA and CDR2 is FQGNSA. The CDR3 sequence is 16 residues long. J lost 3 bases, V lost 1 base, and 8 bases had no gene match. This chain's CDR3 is CASSLGGQGAYYEQYF. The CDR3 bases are TGTGCCAGCAGCTTAGGTGGGCAGGGGGCTTACTACGAGCAGTACTTC.

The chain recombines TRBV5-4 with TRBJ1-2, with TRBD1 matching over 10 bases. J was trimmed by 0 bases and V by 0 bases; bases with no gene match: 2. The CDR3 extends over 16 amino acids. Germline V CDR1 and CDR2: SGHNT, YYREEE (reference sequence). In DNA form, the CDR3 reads TGTGCCAGCAGCTTGGGACAGGGGGCCCCTAACTATGGCTACACCTTC. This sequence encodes CASSLGQGAPNYGYTF. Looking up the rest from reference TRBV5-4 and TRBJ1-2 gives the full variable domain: ETGVTQSPTHLIKTRGQQVTLRCSSQSGHNTVSWYQQALGQGPQFIFQYYREEENGRGNFPPRFSGLQFPNYSSELNVNALELDDSALYLCASSLGQGAPNYGYTFGSGTRLTVV.

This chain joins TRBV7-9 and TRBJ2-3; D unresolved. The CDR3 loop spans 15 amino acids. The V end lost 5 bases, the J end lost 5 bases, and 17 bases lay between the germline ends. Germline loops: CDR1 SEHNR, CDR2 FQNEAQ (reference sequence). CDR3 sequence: CASSPETSRQDTQYF. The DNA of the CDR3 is TGTGCCAGCAGCCCCGAGACTTCCCGCCAAGATACGCAGTATTTT. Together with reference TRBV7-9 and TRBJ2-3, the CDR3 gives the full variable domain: DTGVSQNPRHKITKRGQNVTFRCDPISEHNRLYWYRQTLGQGPEFLTYFQNEAQLEKSRLLSDRFSAERPKGSFSTLEIQRTEQGDSAMYLCASSPETSRQDTQYFGPGTRLTVL.

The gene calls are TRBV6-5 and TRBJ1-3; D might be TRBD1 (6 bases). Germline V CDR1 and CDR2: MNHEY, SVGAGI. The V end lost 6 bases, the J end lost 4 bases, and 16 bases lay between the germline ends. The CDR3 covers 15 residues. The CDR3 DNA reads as TGTGCCAGCAGACATCCTACAGGGTCAGGAAACACCATATATTTT. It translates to CASRHPTGSGNTIYF.

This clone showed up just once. CDR3 sequence reads: CASFPSGRANEQFF. CDR3 in DNA: TGTGCCAGCTTCCCTAGCGGGAGGGCTAATGAGCAGTTCTTC. V and J are TRBV7-9 and TRBJ2-1, with 12 positions matching TRBD2. The CDR3 length is 14 residues. From germline, CDR1 is SEHNR and CDR2 FQNEAQ (reference sequence). Trimming cost V 8 bases and J 7 bases; bases outside gene matches: 6.